A single sample gave rise to the 30 T cell receptor beta chains below, sequenced in a study of T cell responses to AZD1222 COVID-19 vaccine. Clones were read by immunoSEQ multiplex PCR, and TCRdb kept only the in-frame ones, dropping some. This sample carries over 100,000 clones, approximately 88% of them seen once, and the ten largest clones take about 6%. The specimen comprised peripheral blood, sampled on day 0 of AZD1222 vaccination. The receptors here all came from an adult in good health.

The V and J genes are TRBV4-1 and TRBJ1-6; D call uncertain. V lost 4 bases to trimming and J lost 7 bases, with 14 bases between them. This CDR3 is built from 15 residues. Germline loops: CDR1 MGHRA, CDR2 YSYEKL. In nucleotides, the CDR3 is TGCGCCAGCAGCCCTCAGAGGCTCCAAAATTCACCCCTCCACTTT. The encoded protein is CASSPQRLQNSPLHF.

The chain is built from TRBV7-2 and TRBJ1-5; D perhaps matches TRBD1 (5 bases). The length of the CDR3 is 14 residues. V lost 0 bases, J lost 2 bases, and 5 bases lay in between. Per the germline V gene, CDR1 is SGHTA and CDR2 is FQGNSA. In nucleotides, the CDR3 is TGTGCCAGCAGCTTAGCCAGGGGCAATCAGCCCCAGCATTTT. Protein sequence: CASSLARGNQPQHF.

The V gene is TRBV29-1, the J gene TRBJ2-3, with D perhaps matching TRBD2 (6 bases). Trimming removed 5 bases from V and 2 bases from J, with 14 bases in between. Germline values: CDR1 SQVTM, CDR2 ANQGSEA. The CDR3 length is 14 residues. The CDR3 DNA reads as TGCAGCGTTCGACCCCGGGGGAACACAGATACGCAGTATTTT. It specifies CSVRPRGNTDTQYF.

This clone was picked up a small number of times. V and J are TRBV12-3 or TRBV12-4 and TRBJ2-1, with TRBD2 matching 9 bases. CDR3 length equals 13 residues. The V and J ends lost 3 bases and 8 bases, in that order; junction bases with no gene match: 2. The CDR3 sequence is CASSFPSGDEQFF. For the CDR3, the DNA is TGTGCCAGCAGTTTCCCTAGCGGGGATGAGCAGTTCTTC.

The chain links TRBV5-4 to TRBJ1-4, with D tentatively TRBD1 (5 bases). V dropped 2 bases and J dropped 8 bases, with 13 bases sitting between them. This CDR3 spans 14 amino acids. Germline-derived CDR1 and CDR2 are SGHNT and YYREEE (reference sequence). The CDR3 sequence: CASSLHRRAEKLFF. CDR3 nucleotides: TGTGCCAGCAGCTTACACAGGCGGGCCGAAAAACTGTTTTTT.

The chain combines TRBV2 with TRBJ1-5; no clear D gene. The CDR3 consists of 13 residues. Germline CDR1 is SNHLY and CDR2 is FYNNEI. The V gene lost 7 bases and the J gene lost 7 bases, with 14 bases spanning the gap. The CDR3 DNA reads TGTGCCAGCACTTTCACGATCCGGCAGCCCCAGCATTTT. This encodes CASTFTIRQPQHF.

The chain has TRBV7-6 and TRBJ2-4; TRBD2 is a possible D gene (5 bases). In germline, CDR1 is SGHVS, CDR2 FNYEAQ. CDR3 length equals 13 residues. The V and J ends lost 0 bases and 7 bases respectively, with 7 bases between them. CDR3 sequence reads: CASSLAEGNIQYF. The DNA of the CDR3 is TGTGCCAGCAGCTTAGCAGAGGGTAACATTCAGTACTTC. Based on the CDR3 plus reference TRBV7-6 and TRBJ2-4, the full variable domain is GAGVSQSPRYKVTKRGQDVALRCDPISGHVSLYWYRQALGQGPEFLTYFNYEAQQDKSGLPNDRFSAERPEGSISTLTIQRTEQRDSAMYRCASSLAEGNIQYFGAGTRLSVL.

V and J are TRBV19 and TRBJ2-3; tentative D call: TRBD2 (5 bases). V was cut by 6 bases and J by 1 base, with 8 bases left in between. From germline, CDR1 is LNHDA and CDR2 SQIVND (reference sequence). The CDR3 extends over 13 amino acids. The CDR3 nucleotides read TGTGCCAGTAGCCTAGCCGGCACAGATACGCAGTATTTT. It specifies CASSLAGTDTQYF.

V is TRBV5-4 and J is TRBJ1-2; D is ambiguous. The CDR3 runs to 12 residues. CDR1 SGHNT and CDR2 YYREEE come from the germline V gene (reference sequence). Trimming removed 0 bases from V and 8 bases from J, with 8 bases in between. CDR3 bases: TGTGCCAGCAGCTTGGACAGAGAGGGCTACACCTTC. Protein: CASSLDREGYTF.

The chain has TRBV3-1 (or the pseudogene TRBV3-2) and TRBJ1-2, with D possibly being TRBD1 (6 bases). CDR3 length: 13 amino acids. The V gene's germline CDR1 is LGHDT and CDR2 YNNKEL (reference sequence). Trimming took off 4 bases at V and 9 bases at J, with 15 bases between the two ends. This CDR3 is CASSPFGGASYTF. In nucleotides, the CDR3 is TGTGCCAGCAGCCCGTTCGGGGGGGCTAGCTACACCTTC.

V gene TRBV5-4 combines with J gene TRBJ1-6; a possible D gene is TRBD1 (5 bases). The germline gives CDR1 SGHNT, CDR2 YYREEE (reference sequence). V was pared by 4 bases and J by 8 bases, with 16 bases between. The CDR3 is 15 residues long. The CDR3 DNA reads as TGTGCCAGCAGCCGCGACAGAGACCCTTATTCACCCCTCCACTTT. As protein: CASSRDRDPYSPLHF.

Points on this clone: The same CDR3 arises from other DNA sequences in this sample as well. The V gene is TRBV5-1, the J gene TRBJ2-5; D remains unclear. The germline V gene encodes CDR1 SGHRS and CDR2 YFSETQ. The CDR3 sequence is 11 residues long. Trimming pared 1 base from V and 5 bases from J, leaving 3 bases between. This CDR3 is CASSLSETQYF. The CDR3 DNA sequence: TGCGCCAGCAGCTTGTCTGAGACCCAGTACTTC. The variable domain in full, with the rest retrieved from reference TRBV5-1 and TRBJ2-5, is KAGVTQTPRYLIKTRGQQVTLSCSPISGHRSVSWYQQTPGQGLQFLFEYFSETQRNKGNFPGRFSGRQFSNSRSEMNVSTLELGDSALYLCASSLSETQYFGPGTRLLVL.

CDR3 nucleotide sequence: TGCGCCAGCAGCCAAGGCGGGGGGATTAATGAGCAGTTCTTC. It specifies CASSQGGGINEQFF. The V call is TRBV4-1, the J call TRBJ2-1; TRBD2 matches at 8 bases. Per the germline V gene, CDR1 is MGHRA and CDR2 is YSYEKL. The CDR3 is 14 amino acids. The ends lost 1 base at V and 7 bases at J; junction bases unmatched: 3.

The CDR3 DNA reads as TGTGCCAGCAGTTTGGTGATTGGGTCGGGGGTAGCCCACGAGCAGTACTTC. Protein sequence: CASSLVIGSGVAHEQYF. The V call is TRBV27, the J call TRBJ2-7; a possible D gene is TRBD2 (6 bases). The CDR3 totals 17 residues. Germline values: CDR1 MNHEY, CDR2 SMNVEV (reference sequence). V dropped 3 bases and J dropped 5 bases, with 23 bases sitting between them.

The DNA of the CDR3 is TGTGCCAGCAGCCCCCAGCCCACTGGCTATGGCTACACCTTC. The encoded protein is CASSPQPTGYGYTF. The rearrangement uses TRBV7-2 and TRBJ1-2; D is unclear. Germline values: CDR1 SGHTA, CDR2 FQGNSA. Trimming left V 5 bases short and J 4 bases short, with 14 bases between. CDR3 size: 14 residues.

The chain is built from TRBV10-1 and TRBJ2-2; D call uncertain. CDR1 and CDR2 from the germline V gene are WNHNN and SYGVQD (reference sequence). The CDR3 has 11 amino acids. V was clipped by 3 bases and J by 6 bases, with 2 bases between them. The chain's CDR3 is CASSDSGELFF. CDR3 bases: TGCGCCAGCAGTGACTCCGGGGAGCTGTTTTTT.

The gene calls are TRBV7-9 and TRBJ1-5; D ambiguous. Germline loops: CDR1 SEHNR, CDR2 FQNEAQ (reference sequence). Trimming left V 2 bases short and J 6 bases short, with 8 bases between. This CDR3 is 13 amino acids long. The chain's CDR3 is CASSLRERQPQHF. CDR3 coding DNA: TGTGCCAGCAGCTTACGGGAACGTCAGCCCCAGCATTTT.

The gene calls are TRBV5-1 and TRBJ2-7; D is perhaps TRBD1 (5 bases). Germline-derived CDR1 and CDR2 are SGHRS and YFSETQ. Trimming shortened V by 0 bases and J by 2 bases, and 9 bases separated the two germline ends. This CDR3 has 14 residues. CDR3: CASSLGDSPYEQYF. CDR3 in DNA: TGCGCCAGCAGCTTGGGAGACAGTCCCTACGAGCAGTACTTC.

The CDR3 loop is CASSSSTGRGEQFF. CDR3 DNA sequence: TGCGCCAGCAGCTCGAGTACCGGTAGGGGTGAGCAGTTCTTC. This chain joins TRBV5-1 and TRBJ2-1; a possible D gene is TRBD1 (5 bases). Germline V gives CDR1 SGHRS, CDR2 YFSETQ. V gave up 3 bases and J gave up 9 bases, with 16 bases separating them. The CDR3 is 14 residues long.

This chain links TRBV18 with TRBJ1-4; 9 bases agree with TRBD1. The V and J ends lost 3 bases and 9 bases, in that order; junction bases with no gene match: 5. The CDR3 loop spans 14 amino acids. The germline V gene encodes CDR1 KGHSH and CDR2 LQKENI. In nucleotides, the CDR3 is TGTGCCAGCTCACCGGACAGGGGAGGTAAAAAACTGTTTTTT. Translated, it gives CASSPDRGGKKLFF.

This rearrangement joins TRBV7-8 to TRBJ1-5, with D possibly TRBD1 on 5 matching bases. The CDR3 runs 15 residues. The ends were cut back, 4 bases at V and 7 bases at J, with 17 bases in the middle. The germline V gene has CDR1 SGHVS and CDR2 FQNEAQ. CDR3: CASSSQTGLEQPQHF. The CDR3 DNA follows: TGTGCCAGCAGCTCCCAAACAGGATTGGAACAGCCCCAGCATTTT.

This chain joins TRBV9 and TRBJ2-2; D possibly corresponds to TRBD2 (7 bases). The CDR3 is 17 residues long. The V gene lost 0 bases and the J gene lost 2 bases, with 14 bases spanning the gap. Germline loops: CDR1 SGDLS, CDR2 YYNGEE. The CDR3 DNA is TGTGCCAGCAGCGTAGCTTGGAGGGGGGGAAACACCGGGGAGCTGTTTTTT. Its protein product is CASSVAWRGGNTGELFF.

The V call is TRBV5-6, the J call TRBJ1-2; maybe TRBD1 (5 bases). Germline V lookup: CDR1 SGHDT, CDR2 YYEEEE. Trimming took off 0 bases at V and 4 bases at J, with 13 bases between the two ends. The CDR3 covers 15 residues. In DNA, the CDR3 is TGTGCCAGCAGCTTGGGAGGGGTAATGACCTATGGCTACACCTTC. Residues: CASSLGGVMTYGYTF. Full variable domain (rest looked up from reference TRBV5-6 and TRBJ1-2): DAGVTQSPTHLIKTRGQQVTLRCSPKSGHDTVSWYQQALGQGPQFIFQYYEEEERQRGNFPDRFSGHQFPNYSSELNVNALLLGDSALYLCASSLGGVMTYGYTFGSGTRLTVV.

The rearrangement joins TRBV10-2 to TRBJ2-1; the D is unclear. The germline gives CDR1 WSHSY, CDR2 SAAADI. The CDR3 has 14 amino acids. The V gene lost 7 bases and the J gene lost 0 bases, with 10 bases spanning the gap. This CDR3 is CASMRQYSYNEQFF. The DNA for the CDR3 is TGCGCCAGCATGAGGCAGTACTCCTACAATGAGCAGTTCTTC.

As regards this clone: It is likely a read error, because the conserved phenylalanine at the end of the CDR3 is missing. The limits of the CDR3 on the DNA are not certain, so only TCRdb's listed CDR3 is given. This CDR3 reads CASRSWRDILGTL. The gene calls are TRBV6-5 and TRBJ1-1. The germline V gene has CDR1 MNHEY and CDR2 SVGAGI. 13 amino acids form the CDR3, both terminal residues included.

The CDR3 region has the DNA TGTGCCTCAACAGGGGCCTATGGCTACACCTTC. This sequence encodes CASTGAYGYTF. J is TRBJ1-2 and V is TRBV6-1; 7 bases are shared with TRBD1. Germline CDR1 MNHNS, CDR2 SASEGT. The CDR3 sequence is 11 residues long. V was pared by 11 bases and J by 4 bases, with 4 bases of the junction left unmatched.

This chain connects TRBV27 to TRBJ2-7; perhaps TRBD1 as D (6 bases). V was cut by 9 bases and J by 2 bases, with 14 bases left in between. The CDR3 extends over 13 amino acids. Looked up from germline, CDR1 is MNHEY and CDR2 is SMNVEV (reference sequence). The CDR3 protein is CASTGRDTYEQYF. The CDR3 DNA reads TGTGCCAGTACGGGCAGGGACACCTACGAGCAGTACTTC.

The chain uses TRBV5-4 and TRBJ1-3, with 10 bases identical to TRBD1. The V gene end was trimmed by 4 bases and the J gene end by 0 bases; junction bases not matched to a gene: 16. The CDR3 has 20 amino acids. Germline V lookup: CDR1 SGHNT, CDR2 YYREEE (reference sequence). The CDR3 is CASSTGTGEINSDSGNTIYF. The CDR3 DNA is TGTGCCAGCAGCACCGGGACAGGGGAAATCAATAGTGACTCTGGAAACACCATATATTTT.

The chain is built from TRBV30 and TRBJ1-5, with D possibly TRBD1 on 6 matching bases. From germline, CDR1 is GTSNPN and CDR2 SVGIG (reference sequence). V was shortened by 1 base and J by 5 bases, with 9 bases between the two germline ends. CDR3 length: 13 amino acids. The DNA of the CDR3 is TGTGCCTGGAGTGGGGGGGCCTATCAGCCCCAGCATTTT. Translation: CAWSGGAYQPQHF.

CDR3 nucleotides: TGCGCCAGCACCCTACAGGGACAGGGAAACACTGAAGCTTTCTTT. Translation: CASTLQGQGNTEAFF. V is TRBV5-1 and J is TRBJ1-1, with 9 positions matching TRBD1. This CDR3 is built from 15 residues. V trimming: 6 bases; J trimming: 2 bases; junction bases outside the gene matches: 8. CDR1 SGHRS and CDR2 YFSETQ come from the germline V gene.